The 17 T cell receptor beta chains below come from one sample, sequenced in a study of blood T cell repertoires in COVID-19. The data were produced by immunoSEQ multiplex PCR, yet TCRdb's version contains in-frame clones alone and is incomplete. The profile covers 150,000 or so clones, with roughly 82% appearing a single time and roughly 8.1% taken by the ten largest. What was sequenced was peripheral blood. The source of these receptors is a woman aged 70-85 years with acute or convalescent COVID-19.

The rearrangement uses TRBV7-2 and TRBJ1-2; a possible D gene is TRBD1 (5 bases). V dropped 4 bases and J dropped 2 bases, with 20 bases sitting between them. From germline, CDR1 is SGHTA and CDR2 FQGNSA. The CDR3 runs 17 residues. CDR3 protein: CASSSPPGAGLNYGYTF. In DNA, the CDR3 is TGTGCCAGCAGCTCCCCCCCCGGTGCGGGACTGAACTATGGCTACACCTTC.

The chain has TRBV5-5 and TRBJ2-1, with D possibly TRBD1 on 6 matching bases. The V end was cut by 2 bases, the J end by 5 bases, with 14 bases between. The CDR3 sequence is 15 residues long. Germline-derived CDR1 and CDR2 are SGHKS and YYEKEE (reference sequence). In nucleotides, the CDR3 is TGTGCCAGCAGCTTTTCACCACAGGGCCACAATGAGCAGTTCTTC. Protein product: CASSFSPQGHNEQFF.

The chain combines TRBV9 with TRBJ1-2, with 11 bases aligning to TRBD1. The V segment lost 4 bases and the J segment 4 bases; nucleotides outside the gene matches: 6. This CDR3 is built from 15 residues. Germline lookup yields CDR1 SGDLS and CDR2 YYNGEE. The CDR3 nucleotides read TGTGCCAGCAGCAGCCGGGACAGGGGGGCCTATGGCTACACCTTC. Its protein product is CASSSRDRGAYGYTF. The full variable domain, in which reference TRBV9 and TRBJ1-2 provide the parts outside the CDR3, is DSGVTQTPKHLITATGQRVTLRCSPRSGDLSVYWYQQSLDQGLQFLIQYYNGEERAKGNILERFSAQQFPDLHSELNLSSLELGDSALYFCASSSRDRGAYGYTFGSGTRLTVV.

In this sample, this clone turned up once. This chain links TRBV5-6 with TRBJ1-6; D is perhaps TRBD1 (6 bases). Trimming removed 3 bases from V and 10 bases from J, with 11 bases in between. CDR1 is SGHDT, CDR2 YYEEEE, per germline. CDR3 size: 13 residues. This CDR3 reads CASSYRDGSPLHF. The CDR3 DNA sequence: TGTGCCAGCAGCTACAGGGATGGATCACCCCTCCACTTT. Based on the CDR3 plus reference TRBV5-6 and TRBJ1-6, the full variable domain is DAGVTQSPTHLIKTRGQQVTLRCSPKSGHDTVSWYQQALGQGPQFIFQYYEEEERQRGNFPDRFSGHQFPNYSSELNVNALLLGDSALYLCASSYRDGSPLHFGNGTRLTVT.

The J gene is TRBJ1-5, the V gene TRBV9; a weak D match, TRBD1 (6 bases). CDR1 and CDR2 (germline): SGDLS, YYNGEE. V was pared by 0 bases and J by 6 bases, with 13 bases between. The CDR3 contains 15 residues. CDR3 protein: CASSVEGVAGQPQHF. CDR3 in DNA: TGTGCCAGCAGCGTAGAGGGGGTGGCGGGTCAGCCCCAGCATTTT.

This chain connects TRBV2 to TRBJ2-3; D gene uncertain. The CDR3 has 14 amino acids. Germline loops: CDR1 SNHLY, CDR2 FYNNEI. Trimming took 8 bases from V and 2 from J, leaving 14 bases between them. Here the CDR3 DNA reads TGTGCCAGCCTTCCTTCGGTGGTCACAGATACGCAGTATTTT. It encodes CASLPSVVTDTQYF.

The chain couples TRBV20-1 to TRBJ2-7; the D is unclear. The CDR3 runs to 11 residues. V lost 6 bases and J 2 bases, leaving 8 bases between the germline ends. Germline CDR1 reads DFQATT; CDR2 reads SNEGSKA (reference sequence). The CDR3 reads CSAPGTYEQYF. The CDR3 DNA reads as TGCAGTGCCCCGGGTACCTACGAGCAGTACTTC.

The chain carries TRBV4-3 and TRBJ2-7, with 7 bases that match TRBD1. Losses at the gene ends were 0 bases for V and 2 bases for J; bases not matched to a gene: 7. CDR1 is LGHNA, CDR2 YSLEER, per germline. This CDR3 has 16 amino acids. Here the CDR3 reads CASSQDFRDSTYEQYF. The DNA of the CDR3 is TGCGCCAGCAGCCAAGATTTCCGGGACAGCACCTACGAGCAGTACTTC.

The gene calls are TRBV2 and TRBJ1-6; D perhaps matches TRBD1 (6 bases). The V gene's germline CDR1 is SNHLY and CDR2 FYNNEI. CDR3 length: 13 amino acids. V lost 5 bases and J 9 bases, leaving 11 bases between the germline ends. The CDR3 DNA follows: TGTGCCAGCAGTCCGGGACAAGTTTCACCCCTCCACTTT. Translating gives CASSPGQVSPLHF.

V and J are TRBV7-8 and TRBJ2-2, with D maybe TRBD1 (6 bases). The germline V gene encodes CDR1 SGHVS and CDR2 FQNEAQ. V was clipped by 5 bases and J by 3 bases, with 16 bases between them. The CDR3 extends over 16 amino acids. CDR3: CASSPPLRQDTGELFF. The CDR3 DNA is TGTGCCAGCAGCCCACCCCTACGACAGGACACCGGGGAGCTGTTTTTT.

The chain combines TRBV30 with TRBJ1-3, with D tentatively TRBD1 (5 bases). The germline V and J ends were trimmed by 0 bases and 6 bases, with 9 bases remaining between them. This CDR3 contains 13 residues. The germline V gene has CDR1 GTSNPN and CDR2 SVGIG (reference sequence). The DNA for the CDR3 is TGTGCCTGGAGTGTATTCAGGGCAAACACCATATATTTT. This translates into CAWSVFRANTIYF.

V usage is TRBV2 and J usage is TRBJ1-2; tentative D call: TRBD1 (5 bases). The ends were cut back, 7 bases at V and 4 bases at J, with 13 bases in the middle. The CDR3 length is 13 residues. Looked up from germline, CDR1 is SNHLY and CDR2 is FYNNEI. The CDR3 region is CASIATASYGYTF. For the CDR3, the DNA is TGTGCCAGCATTGCGACAGCCAGCTATGGCTACACCTTC.

The chain employs TRBV6-5 and TRBJ1-6; D remains unclear. CDR1 is MNHEY and CDR2 is SVGAGI in the germline V gene. This CDR3 region has 11 residues. Trimming shortened V by 4 bases and J by 7 bases, and 2 bases separated the two germline ends. In DNA, the CDR3 is TGTGCCAGCAGTTCGAATTCACCCCTCCACTTT. Translated: CASSSNSPLHF.

V usage is TRBV5-1 and J usage is TRBJ2-2, with 8 bases that match TRBD1. After removal of 4 bases from V and 6 bases from J, the junction contained 11 bases not matched to a gene. The germline V gene has CDR1 SGHRS and CDR2 YFSETQ. The CDR3 spans 16 residues. The chain's CDR3 is CASSIGQGLGAGELFF. The DNA for the CDR3 is TGCGCCAGCAGCATAGGACAGGGTCTGGGAGCCGGGGAGCTGTTTTTT. The whole variable domain, remainder taken from reference TRBV5-1 and TRBJ2-2, is KAGVTQTPRYLIKTRGQQVTLSCSPISGHRSVSWYQQTPGQGLQFLFEYFSETQRNKGNFPGRFSGRQFSNSRSEMNVSTLELGDSALYLCASSIGQGLGAGELFFGEGSRLTVL.

This rearrangement joins TRBV5-6 to TRBJ1-4, with TRBD1 matching over 7 bases. CDR3 size: 13 residues. Trimming cost V 4 bases and J 5 bases; bases outside gene matches: 2. Germline V gene data show CDR1 as SGHDT and CDR2 as YYEEEE. CDR3 amino acids: CASSRGQNEKLFF. The CDR3 DNA reads as TGTGCCAGCAGCAGGGGACAGAATGAAAAACTGTTTTTT.

This chain links TRBV3-1 (or the pseudogene TRBV3-2) with TRBJ1-2, with D perhaps TRBD1 (6 bases). Germline CDR1 and CDR2: LGHDT and YNNKEL (reference sequence). Trimming stripped 0 bases from V and 8 bases from J, with 13 bases between. This CDR3 has 14 residues. The CDR3 coding sequence is TGTGCCAGCAGCCAAGATCACAGGGTACGGGGCTACACCTTC. It specifies CASSQDHRVRGYTF.

The rearrangement uses TRBV7-8 and TRBJ2-1; 12 bases are shared with TRBD2. From germline, CDR1 is SGHVS and CDR2 FQNEAQ. The CDR3 runs 19 residues. With V trimmed by 5 bases and J by 3 bases, 14 bases remained unmatched. The DNA for the CDR3 is TGTGCCAGCAGCGCACCACAGAGACTAGCGGGAGCCAACTACAATGAGCAGTTCTTC. Its protein product is CASSAPQRLAGANYNEQFF.